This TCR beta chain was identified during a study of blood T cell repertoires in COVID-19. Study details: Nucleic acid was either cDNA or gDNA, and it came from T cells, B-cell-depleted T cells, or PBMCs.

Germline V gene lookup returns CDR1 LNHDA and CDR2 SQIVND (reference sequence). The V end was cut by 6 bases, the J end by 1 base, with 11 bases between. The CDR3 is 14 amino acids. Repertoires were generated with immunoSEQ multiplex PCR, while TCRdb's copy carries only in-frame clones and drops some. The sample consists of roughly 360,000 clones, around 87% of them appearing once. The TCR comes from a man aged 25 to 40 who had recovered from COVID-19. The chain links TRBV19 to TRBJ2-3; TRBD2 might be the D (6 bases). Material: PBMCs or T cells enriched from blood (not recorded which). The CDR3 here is CASSTGVGTDTQYF. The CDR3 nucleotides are TGTGCCAGTAGCACGGGGGTTGGCACAGATACGCAGTATTTT.